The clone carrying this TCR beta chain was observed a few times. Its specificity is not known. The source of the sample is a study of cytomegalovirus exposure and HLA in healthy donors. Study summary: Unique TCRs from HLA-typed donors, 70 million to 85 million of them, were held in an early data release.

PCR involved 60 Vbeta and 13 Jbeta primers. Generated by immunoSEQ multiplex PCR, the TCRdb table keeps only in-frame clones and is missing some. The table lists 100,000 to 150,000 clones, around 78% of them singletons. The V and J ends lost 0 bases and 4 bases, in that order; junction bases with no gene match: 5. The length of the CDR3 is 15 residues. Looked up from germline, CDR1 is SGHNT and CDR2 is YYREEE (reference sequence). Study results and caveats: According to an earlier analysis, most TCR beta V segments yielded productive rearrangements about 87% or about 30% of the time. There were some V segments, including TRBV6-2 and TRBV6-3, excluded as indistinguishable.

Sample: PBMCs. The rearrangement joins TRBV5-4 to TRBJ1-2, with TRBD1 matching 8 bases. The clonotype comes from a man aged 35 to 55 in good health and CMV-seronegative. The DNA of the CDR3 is TGTGCCAGCAGCTTGGATCCGACAGGGGCCTATGGCTACACCTTC. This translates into CASSLDPTGAYGYTF. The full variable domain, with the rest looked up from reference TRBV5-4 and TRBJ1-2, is ETGVTQSPTHLIKTRGQQVTLRCSSQSGHNTVSWYQQALGQGPQFIFQYYREEENGRGNFPPRFSGLQFPNYSSELNVNALELDDSALYLCASSLDPTGAYGYTFGSGTRLTVV.